This entry is about one T cell receptor beta chain. These data are taken from a study of molecular identifiers for immune sequencing clone quantification. MiXCR, run by TCRdb on the PCR reads, gives a single entry per CDR3 protein. The sample consists of about 510,000 distinct CDR3 sequences, about 25% of them appearing once. The CDR3 loop spans 15 amino acids. CDR1 is LGHNA and CDR2 is YSLEER in the germline V gene. V dropped 0 bases and J dropped 4 bases, with 10 bases sitting between them. This TCR was recovered from a human donor in good health. Some libraries in this study had Jurkat cell RNA spiked in. The sample was naive CD8+ T cells from blood, with Jurkat cell RNA spiked in. Subset meaning: FACS-sorted CD8+CD4-CCR7+CD45RA+ naive T cells. The gene calls are TRBV4-3 and TRBJ1-3; no firm D call. The CDR3 DNA is TGCGCCAGCAGCCAAGAAAGTAGAGAAGGAAACACCATATATTTT. Translating gives CASSQESREGNTIYF.